A selection of T cell receptor beta chains follows, all from one sample in a study of OX40 agonist ivuxolimab in advanced cancers. Profiling relied on immunoSEQ multiplex PCR, and the TCRdb table lists in-frame clones only, not all of them. Of about 89,000 clones in the sample, more than 70% were seen once. The sample in question was CD4+ or CD8+ T cells sorted from blood, obtained in a trial of the OX40 agonist ivuxolimab. Receptor source: an adult with an advanced solid tumor such as melanoma, head and neck, liver or kidney cancer. Each CDR3 is given with its conserved first and last residue. D genes are given only for firm matches. Clone size is shown for a subset of rows, as once, few, many or a class of expanded clone.

CDR3nt,CDR3aa,len,d_gene,abundance,j_gene,v_gene
TGTGCCAGTGGCGGGGGCGGAAACACCATATATTTT,CASGGGGNTIYF,12,-,-,TRBJ1-3,TRBV19
TGTGCCATCAGTCCAACTAATGAAAAACTGTTTTTT,CAISPTNEKLFF,12,-,-,TRBJ1-4,TRBV10-3
TGTGCCACCTTGGGGACAGAGAACACCGGGGAGCTGTTTTTT,CATLGTENTGELFF,14,TRBD1,-,TRBJ2-2,TRBV6-6
TGCGCCAGCTTTCTGGGGAGCGCACAAGAGACCCAGTACTTC,CASFLGSAQETQYF,14,-,-,TRBJ2-5,TRBV5-1
TGTGCCAGCAGCTTAGGCTCCTGGGGCCTCAGGAACACTGAAGCTTTCTTT,CASSLGSWGLRNTEAFF,17,-,-,TRBJ1-1,TRBV5-4
TGTGCCAGCAGCGCTGGGACAGCGAACCTCGGAGAGACCCAGTACTTC,CASSAGTANLGETQYF,16,TRBD1,few,TRBJ2-5,TRBV7-6
TGTGCCAGCAGCCGGGGGCCCCATGGCTACACCTTC,CASSRGPHGYTF,12,-,-,TRBJ1-2,TRBV14
TGTGCCAGCAGCTTAGACCCCGTCGAGCAGTACTTC,CASSLDPVEQYF,12,-,-,TRBJ2-7,TRBV11-3
TGTGCCAGCAGTAGGTCCTCTGAGAGCTCCTACAATGAGCAGTTCTTC,CASSRSSESSYNEQFF,16,-,-,TRBJ2-1,TRBV6-4
TGTGCCAGCAGTTTAGAGGGGGCTGGTCAGCCCCAGCATTTT,CASSLEGAGQPQHF,14,TRBD1,once,TRBJ1-5,TRBV27
TGCGCCAGCGGCCGAGACAATGAGCAGTTCTTC,CASGRDNEQFF,11,-,-,TRBJ2-1,TRBV4-1
TGTGCCAGCAGCTTATGGGTTGACTATGGCTACACCTTC,CASSLWVDYGYTF,13,-,few,TRBJ1-2,TRBV7-9
TGTGCCAGCAGCTTAGCGTGGGGAACTGGAAACACCATATATTTT,CASSLAWGTGNTIYF,15,-,-,TRBJ1-3,TRBV7-2
TGTGCCACCAGCAGAGGAGGGACTTCCAATCCACCCCTCCACTTT,CATSRGGTSNPPLHF,15,-,-,TRBJ1-6,TRBV15
TGTGCCTGGACCCCTTACCGGGACAGGGGCTCTGGAAACACCATATATTTT,CAWTPYRDRGSGNTIYF,17,TRBD1,-,TRBJ1-3,TRBV30
TGCGCCAGCAGTGAGTCGAACAGAGCCACCGGGGAGCTGTTTTTT,CASSESNRATGELFF,15,-,once,TRBJ2-2,TRBV10-1
TGTGCCAGCAGCTTAACGGGGACAGGGAACTATGGCTACACCTTC,CASSLTGTGNYGYTF,15,TRBD1,-,TRBJ1-2,TRBV7-3
TGCGCCAGCTCAGGGTACGACGAGCAGTACTTC,CASSGYDEQYF,11,-,-,TRBJ2-7,TRBV10-2
TGTGCCAGCAGCCAGACCCTAGCGGGGAACACAGATACGCAGTATTTT,CASSQTLAGNTDTQYF,16,TRBD2,-,TRBJ2-3,TRBV4-2
TGTGCCAGCAGCTTAAGTAGGGATAGGAATGAGCAGTTCTTC,CASSLSRDRNEQFF,14,-,-,TRBJ2-1,TRBV7-3
TGCGCCAGCAGACCGGGACAGGGTATCGATGGCTACACCTTC,CASRPGQGIDGYTF,14,TRBD1,-,TRBJ1-2,TRBV5-1
TGTGCCTGGAGTGGTTTAGGGGCAGGGTCCTACGAGCAGTACTTC,CAWSGLGAGSYEQYF,15,-,-,TRBJ2-7,TRBV30
TGTGCCAGCAGTGAATTGGGACACCTCGGGAGCTACACCTTC,CASSELGHLGSYTF,14,-,few,TRBJ1-2,TRBV2